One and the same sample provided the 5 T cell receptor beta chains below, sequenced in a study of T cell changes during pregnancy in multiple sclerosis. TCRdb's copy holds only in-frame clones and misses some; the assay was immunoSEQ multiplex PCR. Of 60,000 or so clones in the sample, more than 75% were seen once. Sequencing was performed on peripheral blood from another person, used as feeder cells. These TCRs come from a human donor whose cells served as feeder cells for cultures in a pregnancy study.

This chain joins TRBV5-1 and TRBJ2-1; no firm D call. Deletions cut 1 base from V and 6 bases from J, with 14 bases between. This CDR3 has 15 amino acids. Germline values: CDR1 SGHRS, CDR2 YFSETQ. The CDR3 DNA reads TGCGCCAGCAGCTTGTTGTCTACGGCTACCAATGAGCAGTTCTTC. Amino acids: CASSLLSTATNEQFF.

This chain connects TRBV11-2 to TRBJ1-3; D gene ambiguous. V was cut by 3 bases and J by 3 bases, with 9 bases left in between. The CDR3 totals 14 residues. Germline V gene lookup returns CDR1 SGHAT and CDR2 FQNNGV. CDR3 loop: CASSFGSGGNTIYF. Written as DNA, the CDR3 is TGTGCCAGCAGCTTTGGCAGTGGTGGAAACACCATATATTTT.

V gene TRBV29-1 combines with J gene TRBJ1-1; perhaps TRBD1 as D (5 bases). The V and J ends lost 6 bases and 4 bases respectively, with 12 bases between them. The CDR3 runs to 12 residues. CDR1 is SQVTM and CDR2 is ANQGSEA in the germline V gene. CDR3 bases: TGCAGCGTCAGGGAGGGAGGCACTGAAGCTTTCTTT. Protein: CSVREGGTEAFF.

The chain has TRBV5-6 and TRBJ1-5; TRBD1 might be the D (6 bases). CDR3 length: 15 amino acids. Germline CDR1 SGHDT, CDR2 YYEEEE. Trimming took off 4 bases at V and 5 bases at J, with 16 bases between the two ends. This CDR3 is CASSTRTVRDQPQHF. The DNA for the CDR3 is TGTGCCAGCAGCACGAGGACAGTTAGGGATCAGCCCCAGCATTTT.

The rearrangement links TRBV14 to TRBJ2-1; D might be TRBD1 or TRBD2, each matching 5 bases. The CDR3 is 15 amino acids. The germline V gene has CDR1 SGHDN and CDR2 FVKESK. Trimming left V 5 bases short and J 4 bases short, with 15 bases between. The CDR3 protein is CASSGGAVLYNEQFF. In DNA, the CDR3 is TGTGCCAGCAGCGGGGGAGCGGTTCTTTACAATGAGCAGTTCTTC.